These 20 T cell receptor beta chains originate from one sample sequenced in a study of blood T cell repertoires in COVID-19. Assay: immunoSEQ multiplex PCR; the TCRdb copy retains only in-frame clones and omits some. The table has about 190,000 clones, roughly 80% seen once. The sequencing sample was made of peripheral blood. The origin of the receptors is a man between 60 and 70 years old with active or convalescent COVID-19.

The chain is built from TRBV2 and TRBJ2-6, with D perhaps matching TRBD1 (7 bases). The germline V gene encodes CDR1 SNHLY and CDR2 FYNNEI. The CDR3 length is 19 residues. Trimming cost V 2 bases and J 1 base, with 18 bases left between them. The CDR3 region has the DNA TGTGCCAGCAGTGAACGCGGGACAGCCCTACGGTCTGGGGCCAACGTCCTGACTTTC. Its translation: CASSERGTALRSGANVLTF. The full variable domain, with the rest looked up from reference TRBV2 and TRBJ2-6, is EPEVTQTPSHQVTQMGQEVILRCVPISNHLYFYWYRQILGQKVEFLVSFYNNEISEKSEIFDDQFSVERPDGSNFTLKIRSTKLEDSAMYFCASSERGTALRSGANVLTFGAGSRLTVL.

The chain carries TRBV7-6 and TRBJ2-2; D is unresolved. V lost 5 bases and J lost 1, with 14 bases in between. The V gene's germline CDR1 is SGHVS and CDR2 FNYEAQ. This CDR3 has 16 amino acids. CDR3 loop: CASSHPPPGNTGELFF. Written as DNA, the CDR3 is TGTGCCAGCAGCCACCCCCCGCCGGGGAACACCGGGGAGCTGTTTTTT.

The rearrangement joins TRBV7-9 to TRBJ1-1; 10 bases are shared with TRBD1. V trimming: 5 bases; J trimming: 3 bases; junction bases outside the gene matches: 6. CDR1 is SEHNR, CDR2 FQNEAQ, per germline (reference sequence). The CDR3 consists of 15 residues. DNA of the CDR3: TGTGCCAGCAGCGAAGACAGGGGGCAATACACTGAAGCTTTCTTT. Translation gives CASSEDRGQYTEAFF.

This clone has only one observation. This chain uses TRBV18 with TRBJ2-1; no clear D. Looked up from germline, CDR1 is KGHSH and CDR2 is LQKENI. V was cut by 2 bases and J by 7 bases, with 9 bases left in between. CDR3 size: 13 residues. Written as DNA, the CDR3 is TGTGCCAGCTCACCAGTTCGAGAGAATGAGCAGTTCTTC. Encoded protein: CASSPVRENEQFF.

This clone has a count of ten or more. This chain links TRBV5-1 with TRBJ2-7; 8 positions match TRBD2. Per the germline V gene, CDR1 is SGHRS and CDR2 is YFSETQ. V lost 3 bases, J lost 5 bases, and 13 bases stayed unmatched. The CDR3 length is 16 residues. The CDR3 DNA reads TGCGCCAGCAGCTCAGCTCCGGGACTAGTTGACGACGAGCAGTACTTC. Translating gives CASSSAPGLVDDEQYF.

The rearrangement uses TRBV27 and TRBJ2-6; 7 bases align to TRBD2. Germline V gives CDR1 MNHEY, CDR2 SMNVEV (reference sequence). The CDR3 runs to 19 residues. Trimming cost V 3 bases and J 0 bases; bases outside gene matches: 11. The CDR3 nucleotides read TGTGCCAGCAGTTTCCTGGGGGGGGACCCCAGCTCTGGGGCCAACGTCCTGACTTTC. Translation: CASSFLGGDPSSGANVLTF.

This chain joins TRBV28 and TRBJ1-6, with D possibly being TRBD1 (6 bases). CDR3 size: 18 residues. Germline V gives CDR1 MDHEN, CDR2 SYDVKM. Trimming pared 10 bases from V and 0 bases from J, leaving 22 bases between. The CDR3 spells CATRVGRGGRSYNSPLHF. The CDR3 DNA sequence: TGTGCCACCCGCGTTGGTCGGGGGGGCCGCTCCTATAATTCACCCCTCCACTTT.

The sample holds a few counts of this clone. The chain combines TRBV19 with TRBJ2-3; possible D gene TRBD2, 5 bases. Germline CDR1 and CDR2: LNHDA and SQIVND (reference sequence). The V end lost 9 bases, the J end lost 2 bases, and 12 bases lay between the germline ends. The CDR3 spans 13 residues. CDR3 protein: CASKLGNTDTQYF. Written as DNA, the CDR3 is TGTGCCAGCAAGCTCGGGAACACAGATACGCAGTATTTT.

V and J are TRBV7-9 and TRBJ1-2; 9 bases fit TRBD1. Germline CDR1 SEHNR, CDR2 FQNEAQ (reference sequence). This CDR3 is built from 15 residues. The V segment lost 4 bases and the J segment 6 bases; nucleotides outside the gene matches: 9. CDR3 residues: CASSYAGQGLNGYTF. The CDR3 DNA sequence: TGTGCCAGCAGCTACGCGGGACAGGGACTTAATGGCTACACCTTC. Supplemented by reference TRBV7-9 and TRBJ1-2, the full variable domain reads DTGVSQNPRHKITKRGQNVTFRCDPISEHNRLYWYRQTLGQGPEFLTYFQNEAQLEKSRLLSDRFSAERPKGSFSTLEIQRTEQGDSAMYLCASSYAGQGLNGYTFGSGTRLTVV.

The rearrangement links TRBV15 to TRBJ1-2; D is ambiguous. The CDR3 is 12 residues long. Looked up from germline, CDR1 is LNHNV and CDR2 is YYDKDF (reference sequence). V dropped 5 bases and J dropped 4 bases, with 8 bases sitting between them. The CDR3 DNA reads as TGTGCCACCAGCGAGGAGAGCTATGGCTACACCTTC. Its protein is CATSEESYGYTF.

The chain combines TRBV6-5 with TRBJ1-2, with D perhaps TRBD1 (6 bases). CDR1 is MNHEY and CDR2 is SVGAGI in the germline V gene. The V end lost 5 bases, the J end lost 8 bases, and 15 bases lay between the germline ends. The CDR3 runs 13 residues. The chain's CDR3 is CASSPGAEGGYTF. CDR3 bases: TGTGCCAGCAGTCCAGGGGCCGAGGGGGGCTACACCTTC.

The V gene is TRBV6-4, the J gene TRBJ1-4, with 7 bases aligning to TRBD1. This CDR3 is built from 13 residues. Germline V gene lookup returns CDR1 MRHNA and CDR2 SNTAGT. J was trimmed by 8 bases and V by 6 bases; bases with no gene match: 6. CDR3 residues: CASSVNRGEKLFF. Written as DNA, the CDR3 is TGTGCCAGCAGCGTAAACAGGGGCGAAAAACTGTTTTTT.

The rearrangement joins TRBV9 to TRBJ2-1; 11 positions match TRBD2. The CDR3 spans 17 residues. The V and J ends lost 4 bases and 4 bases, in that order; junction bases with no gene match: 10. Germline V gene data show CDR1 as SGDLS and CDR2 as YYNGEE. In DNA, the CDR3 is TGTGCCAGCAGCCCGCTGAGATCTAGCGGGGGGTACAATGAGCAGTTCTTC. As protein: CASSPLRSSGGYNEQFF.

The genes are TRBV3-1 (or the pseudogene TRBV3-2) and TRBJ1-1; TRBD1 agrees at 7 bases. After removal of 5 bases from V and 1 base from J, the junction contained 4 bases not matched to a gene. Germline V gives CDR1 LGHDT, CDR2 YNNKEL (reference sequence). CDR3 length equals 14 residues. CDR3 coding DNA: TGTGCCAGCAGCGCCCGGGACAGGAACACTGAAGCTTTCTTT. Encoded protein: CASSARDRNTEAFF.

The V gene is TRBV7-9, the J gene TRBJ2-3; D is possibly TRBD1 (5 bases). V lost 5 bases to trimming and J lost 0 bases, with 18 bases between them. Germline loops: CDR1 SEHNR, CDR2 FQNEAQ (reference sequence). CDR3 size: 17 residues. The CDR3 is CASSPIQEPPSTDTQYF. CDR3 bases: TGTGCCAGCAGCCCGATACAGGAACCTCCTAGCACAGATACGCAGTATTTT.

The chain uses TRBV2 and TRBJ2-3; 9 bases line up with TRBD1. CDR3 length: 14 amino acids. The germline gives CDR1 SNHLY, CDR2 FYNNEI. V dropped 7 bases and J dropped 2; count of bases not matched to a gene: 4. CDR3 sequence: CASNGQGPTDTQYF. The CDR3 coding sequence is TGTGCCAGCAATGGACAGGGGCCCACAGATACGCAGTATTTT.

This rearrangement joins TRBV4-1 to TRBJ1-5; 7 positions agree with TRBD1. The CDR3 has 15 residues. Trimming removed 0 bases from V and 9 bases from J; junction bases left unmatched: 8. Per the germline V gene, CDR1 is MGHRA and CDR2 is YSYEKL. CDR3 sequence reads: CASSQELRGYGPQHF. The CDR3 nucleotides are TGCGCCAGCAGCCAAGAACTCAGGGGGTATGGGCCCCAGCATTTT.

V gene TRBV11-3 combines with J gene TRBJ2-1; perhaps TRBD2 as D (6 bases). The CDR3 spans 16 residues. Germline CDR1 reads SGHNT; CDR2 reads YENEEA. Deletions cut 1 base from V and 0 bases from J, with 10 bases between. As DNA, the CDR3 is TGTGCCAGCAGCTTAGGGGGCGGGGTCTCCTACAATGAGCAGTTCTTC. Protein: CASSLGGGVSYNEQFF.

V is TRBV5-1 and J is TRBJ1-5; D is perhaps TRBD1 (6 bases). Trimming removed 2 bases from V and 4 bases from J, with 7 bases in between. This CDR3 region has 13 residues. CDR1 is SGHRS, CDR2 YFSETQ, per germline. The CDR3 loop reads CASSFGQNQPQHF. In DNA, the CDR3 is TGCGCCAGCAGCTTCGGACAGAATCAGCCCCAGCATTTT. The full variable domain, in which reference TRBV5-1 and TRBJ1-5 provide the parts outside the CDR3, is KAGVTQTPRYLIKTRGQQVTLSCSPISGHRSVSWYQQTPGQGLQFLFEYFSETQRNKGNFPGRFSGRQFSNSRSEMNVSTLELGDSALYLCASSFGQNQPQHFGDGTRLSIL.

This chain links TRBV4-1 with TRBJ2-2; 7 bases agree with TRBD1. Germline V lookup: CDR1 MGHRA, CDR2 YSYEKL. Germline trimming cut 4 bases from V and 5 bases from J; bases unmatched to any gene: 10. CDR3 length equals 16 residues. The CDR3 region has the DNA TGCGCCAGCAGCCCAAGAGGGGGCTTGGAAACCGGGGAGCTGTTTTTT. Protein: CASSPRGGLETGELFF.